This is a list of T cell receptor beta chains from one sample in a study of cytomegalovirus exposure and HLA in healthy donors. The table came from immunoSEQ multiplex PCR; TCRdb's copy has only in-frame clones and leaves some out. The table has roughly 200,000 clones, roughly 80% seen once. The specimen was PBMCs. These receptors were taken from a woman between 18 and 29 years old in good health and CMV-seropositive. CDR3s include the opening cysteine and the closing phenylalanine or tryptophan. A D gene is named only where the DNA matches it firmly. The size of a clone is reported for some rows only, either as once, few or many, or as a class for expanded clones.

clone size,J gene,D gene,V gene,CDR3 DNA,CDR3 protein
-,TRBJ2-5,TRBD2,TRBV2,TGTGCCAGCAGTGAGGAGCGGGGGACCCTAGAGACCCAGTACTTC,CASSEERGTLETQYF
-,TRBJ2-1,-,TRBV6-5,TGTGCCAGCAGTCAATTACCGACACCTACGGATGAGCAGTTCTTC,CASSQLPTPTDEQFF
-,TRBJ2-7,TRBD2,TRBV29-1,TGCAGCGCCCGCCTAGCGGGGGGGTCCCACGAGCAGTACTTC,CSARLAGGSHEQYF
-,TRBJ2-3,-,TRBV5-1,TGCGCCAGCAGCTTCGAGGGGGGGCCTGTAGATACGCAGTATTTT,CASSFEGGPVDTQYF
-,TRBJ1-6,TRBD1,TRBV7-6,TGTGCCAGCAGACGGGACAGCTACTCACCCCTCCACTTT,CASRRDSYSPLHF
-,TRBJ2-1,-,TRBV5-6,TGTGCCAGCATGGAGAGTGGGCAGGGCCATAATGAGCAGTTCTTC,CASMESGQGHNEQFF
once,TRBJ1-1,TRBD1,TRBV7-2,TGTGCCAGCAGCTCCCCAGGGGGTCCGAACACTGAAGCTTTCTTT,CASSSPGGPNTEAFF
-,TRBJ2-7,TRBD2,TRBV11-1,TGTGCCAGCAGCCTAACAGGGACTAGGGTGAACGAGCAGTACTTC,CASSLTGTRVNEQYF
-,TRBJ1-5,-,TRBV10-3,TGTGCCATCAGCTCCGGGACAAGAAATCAGCCCCAGCATTTT,CAISSGTRNQPQHF
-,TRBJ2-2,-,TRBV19,TGTGCCAGTACTTATCTGCGGGGAATCGGGGAGCTGTTTTTT,CASTYLRGIGELFF
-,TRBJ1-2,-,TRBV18,TGTGCCAGCTCACCAAGGGGTGGTGGCTACACCTTC,CASSPRGGGYTF
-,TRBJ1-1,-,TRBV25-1,TGTGCCAGCAGTCCTATAGGGGCAGGAACTGAAGCTTTCTTT,CASSPIGAGTEAFF
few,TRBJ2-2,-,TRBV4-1,TGCGCCAGCAGCCAAGTTTTATCGAACACCGGGGAGCTGTTTTTT,CASSQVLSNTGELFF
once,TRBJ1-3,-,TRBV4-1,TGCGCCAGCAGCCAAGATCCCACCAACAGCGGTAGCTCTGGAAACACCATATATTTT,CASSQDPTNSGSSGNTIYF
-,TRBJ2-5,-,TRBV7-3,TGTGCCAGCAGCCGGGACTTACAAGAGACCCAGTACTTC,CASSRDLQETQYF
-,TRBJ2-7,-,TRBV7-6,TGTGCCAGCAGCTTAGTGCGGGAAAAGACTGGTAGCTCCTACGAGCAGTACTTC,CASSLVREKTGSSYEQYF
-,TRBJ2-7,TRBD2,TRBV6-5,TGTGCCAGCAGTTACGGGCTAGCGGGGTCCTACGAGCAGTACTTC,CASSYGLAGSYEQYF
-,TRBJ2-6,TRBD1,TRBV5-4,TGTGCCAGCAGCCCGGGACAGGTTTCTCGGTCCAACGTCCTGACTTTC,CASSPGQVSRSNVLTF
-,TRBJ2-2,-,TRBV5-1,TGCGCCAGCAGCAAGGAGGGGACCGGGGAGCTGTTTTTT,CASSKEGTGELFF
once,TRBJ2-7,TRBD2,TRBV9,TGTGCCAGCAGCCCCGAAGCGGGGGGGGGATACGAGCAGTACTTC,CASSPEAGGGYEQYF
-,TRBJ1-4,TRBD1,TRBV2,TGTGCCAGCAGTCGGACAGGGGCTAATGAAAAACTGTTTTTT,CASSRTGANEKLFF
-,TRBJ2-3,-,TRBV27,TGTGCCAGCAGCTCGACAGATACGCAGTATTTT,CASSSTDTQYF
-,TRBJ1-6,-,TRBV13,TGTGCCAGCAGCTTACGGGGAGAAGGAGGACCGAATTCACCCCTCCACTTT,CASSLRGEGGPNSPLHF
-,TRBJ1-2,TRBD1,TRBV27,TGTGCCAGCAGTGCCGGGACAGCCTTCACCTTC,CASSAGTAFTF